Below, 25 T cell receptor beta chains from the same sample are listed, as sequenced in a study of T cell repertoires and Cas9 in healthy adults. Clones were read by immunoSEQ multiplex PCR, and TCRdb kept only the in-frame ones, dropping some. The sample shows some 20,000 clones, about 90% of them seen only once. Sequences were obtained from CD4+ effector T cells (CD127+, CD25-, CD137-, CD154-) from PBMCs; culture status not recorded. These TCRs come from a human donor in good health.

Concerning this clone itself: The same CDR3 is also encoded by other DNA sequences in this sample. The rearrangement joins TRBV5-6 to TRBJ2-7; D possibly corresponds to TRBD2 (6 bases). Trimming took off 0 bases at V and 7 bases at J, with 17 bases between the two ends. The CDR3 extends over 15 amino acids. CDR1 SGHDT and CDR2 YYEEEE come from the germline V gene. CDR3 coding DNA: TGTGCCAGCAGCTTGGGGAGGGGAGTGGCAAAAGAGCAGTACTTC. This encodes CASSLGRGVAKEQYF.

The chain joins TRBV7-6 to TRBJ2-7; D gene unclear. Trimming left V 5 bases short and J 5 bases short, with 16 bases between. Germline CDR1 is SGHVS and CDR2 is FNYEAQ. The CDR3 runs 14 residues. Here the CDR3 reads CASSEMTGVNEQYF. CDR3 in DNA: TGTGCCAGCAGCGAGATGACTGGGGTCAACGAGCAGTACTTC. The full variable domain, its missing parts supplied by reference TRBV7-6 and TRBJ2-7, is GAGVSQSPRYKVTKRGQDVALRCDPISGHVSLYWYRQALGQGPEFLTYFNYEAQQDKSGLPNDRFSAERPEGSISTLTIQRTEQRDSAMYRCASSEMTGVNEQYFGPGTRLTVT.

The CDR3 nucleotides read TGTGCCAGCAGTTCGGCGGGCCGCGAAAAACTGTTTTTT. Translated, it gives CASSSAGREKLFF. V gene TRBV28 combines with J gene TRBJ1-4; D not certain. Germline V CDR1 and CDR2: MDHEN, SYDVKM. Trimming removed 4 bases at V and 8 bases at J, with 11 bases between. CDR3 size: 13 residues.

This chain joins TRBV18 and TRBJ1-1; 11 positions match TRBD1. The ends lost 6 bases at V and 5 bases at J; junction bases unmatched: 2. Germline V gives CDR1 KGHSH, CDR2 LQKENI. This CDR3 has 13 residues. The chain's CDR3 is CASSRDRGTEAFF. The CDR3 DNA is TGTGCCAGCTCCCGGGACAGGGGGACTGAAGCTTTCTTT.

This sequence joins TRBV18 and TRBJ2-6, with 8 bases identical to TRBD1. CDR1 and CDR2 from the germline V gene are KGHSH and LQKENI. The CDR3 runs to 18 residues. V was pared by 3 bases and J by 0 bases, with 7 bases of the junction left unmatched. In DNA, the CDR3 is TGTGCCAGCTCACCCGGACAGGGATTGTACTCTGGGGCCAACGTCCTGACTTTC. It translates to CASSPGQGLYSGANVLTF.

The chain carries TRBV4-3 and TRBJ2-7; weak D call: TRBD1 (5 bases). The V and J ends lost 0 bases and 6 bases respectively, with 12 bases between them. CDR1 is LGHNA, CDR2 YSLEER, per germline. The CDR3 totals 14 residues. As DNA, the CDR3 is TGCGCCAGCAGCCAAGATGAAGGGGTCACCGAGCAGTACTTC. It specifies CASSQDEGVTEQYF.

The chain has TRBV25-1 and TRBJ1-6, with D possibly TRBD1 on 5 matching bases. V lost 0 bases and J 11 bases, leaving 11 bases between the germline ends. CDR1 is MGHDK, CDR2 SYGVNS, per germline. This CDR3 spans 14 amino acids. In DNA, the CDR3 is TGTGCCAGCAGTGAATATAAGGGGCAAGCACCCCTCCACTTT. Amino acid sequence: CASSEYKGQAPLHF. The variable domain in full, with the rest retrieved from reference TRBV25-1 and TRBJ1-6, is EADIYQTPRYLVIGTGKKITLECSQTMGHDKMYWYQQDPGMELHLIHYSYGVNSTEKGDLSSESTVSRIRTEHFPLTLESARPSHTSQYLCASSEYKGQAPLHFGNGTRLTVT.

The DNA of the CDR3 is TGTGCCAGCAGCTCAACAGGGAGTTCCTACGAGCAGTACTTC. Its translation: CASSSTGSSYEQYF. The chain combines TRBV14 with TRBJ2-7; D may be TRBD1 (6 bases). The germline V and J ends were trimmed by 5 bases and 1 base, with 12 bases remaining between them. The CDR3 consists of 14 residues. The germline gives CDR1 SGHDN, CDR2 FVKESK.

The rearrangement links TRBV19 to TRBJ2-3; TRBD2 aligns across 11 bases. The CDR3 consists of 15 residues. Trimming cost V 6 bases and J 4 bases; bases outside gene matches: 6. The germline CDR1 and CDR2 sequences are LNHDA and SQIVND (reference sequence). Here the CDR3 DNA reads TGTGCCAGTAGCAGACTAGCGGGGTTCGCAGATACGCAGTATTTT. It is translated as CASSRLAGFADTQYF.

The CDR3, as DNA: TGTGCCAGCAGCGCAAGGGGTCCCCAAGTCCTGGTAGGCTACGAGCAGTACTTC. Translating gives CASSARGPQVLVGYEQYF. The genes are TRBV2 and TRBJ2-7; TRBD1 might be the D (5 bases). The CDR3 has 18 amino acids. V was trimmed by 6 bases and J by 3 bases, leaving 27 bases between them. Germline V lookup: CDR1 SNHLY, CDR2 FYNNEI.

V and J are TRBV19 and TRBJ2-1; D not certain. Trimming removed 7 bases from V and 9 bases from J, with 13 bases in between. The CDR3 has 12 residues. Germline values: CDR1 LNHDA, CDR2 SQIVND (reference sequence). The CDR3 DNA sequence: TGTGCCAGTACCGGACGAACTTCTGAGCAGTTCTTC. Protein product: CASTGRTSEQFF.

The chain joins TRBV7-2 to TRBJ1-2; D is ambiguous. This CDR3 comprises 15 residues. CDR1 SGHTA and CDR2 FQGNSA come from the germline V gene. Trimming shortened V by 3 bases and J by 2 bases, and 13 bases separated the two germline ends. The CDR3 DNA reads as TGTGCCAGCAGCTTCCGGACGGGTAGCAACTATGGCTACACCTTC. Protein sequence: CASSFRTGSNYGYTF.

The rearrangement links TRBV18 to TRBJ2-2; 7 nucleotides agree with TRBD1. Germline CDR1 KGHSH, CDR2 LQKENI. CDR3 size: 14 residues. Trimming removed 6 bases from V and 7 bases from J; junction bases left unmatched: 8. The CDR3 sequence: CASSPKQGIGELFF. CDR3 coding DNA: TGTGCCAGCTCCCCAAAACAGGGGATCGGGGAGCTGTTTTTT.

V usage is TRBV28 and J usage is TRBJ1-3, with D possibly TRBD1 on 6 matching bases. Trimming took 5 bases from V and 1 from J, leaving 18 bases between them. Germline V gene lookup returns CDR1 MDHEN and CDR2 SYDVKM. The CDR3 runs 17 residues. This chain's CDR3 is CASSRDRSAPSGNTIYF. CDR3 DNA: TGTGCCAGCAGTCGAGACAGGTCTGCCCCATCTGGAAACACCATATATTTT. The whole variable domain, filled in from reference TRBV28 and TRBJ1-3, reads DVKVTQSSRYLVKRTGEKVFLECVQDMDHENMFWYRQDPGLGLRLIYFSYDVKMKEKGDIPEGYSVSREKKERFSLILESASTNQTSMYLCASSRDRSAPSGNTIYFGEGSWLTVV.

The DNA of the CDR3 is TGTGCCAGCAGTTTAGAACACCTGAGCTCCTACAATGAGCAGTTCTTC. Protein product: CASSLEHLSSYNEQFF. This chain joins TRBV27 and TRBJ2-1; D call uncertain. V shed 2 bases and J shed 0 bases, with 11 bases lying between them. This CDR3 has 16 amino acids. Germline loops: CDR1 MNHEY, CDR2 SMNVEV (reference sequence).

In its sample, this clone was seen a few times. The J gene is TRBJ1-4, the V gene TRBV19, with D uncertain. The CDR3 length is 13 residues. Germline V gene lookup returns CDR1 LNHDA and CDR2 SQIVND (reference sequence). The V gene lost 5 bases and the J gene lost 8 bases, with 12 bases spanning the gap. The CDR3 nucleotides are TGTGCCAGTAGTGCAACGGACGGGGAAAAACTGTTTTTT. It encodes CASSATDGEKLFF.

The chain has TRBV5-1 and TRBJ1-6; D perhaps matches TRBD1 (5 bases). The CDR3 is 13 amino acids. Trimming shortened V by 7 bases and J by 6 bases, and 11 bases separated the two germline ends. Germline lookup yields CDR1 SGHRS and CDR2 YFSETQ. The CDR3 spells CASSTGANSPLHF. The CDR3 DNA follows: TGCGCCAGCTCGACCGGGGCTAATTCACCCCTCCACTTT.

The rearrangement joins TRBV11-3 to TRBJ2-7, with D perhaps matching TRBD1 (8 bases). Germline lookup yields CDR1 SGHNT and CDR2 YENEEA. This CDR3 has 17 residues. Trimming stripped 6 bases from V and 0 bases from J, with 21 bases between. The chain's CDR3 is CASSPGTGQRGSYEQYF. DNA for the CDR3: TGTGCCAGCAGTCCAGGGACAGGACAGCGGGGCTCCTACGAGCAGTACTTC.

The chain is built from TRBV6-1 and TRBJ2-5, with D hard to call. From germline, CDR1 is MNHNS and CDR2 SASEGT. This CDR3 contains 12 residues. V was trimmed by 8 bases and J by 7 bases, leaving 14 bases between them. In nucleotides, the CDR3 is TGTGCCAGCGGTGGAATGGGCGGGACCCAGTACTTC. It yields the protein CASGGMGGTQYF.

The rearrangement joins TRBV7-6 to TRBJ1-1; TRBD1 aligns across 8 bases. The CDR3 extends over 16 amino acids. V dropped 4 bases and J dropped 5; count of bases not matched to a gene: 12. The germline V gene has CDR1 SGHVS and CDR2 FNYEAQ. CDR3 protein: CASSSQLRGLGTEAFF. The CDR3 nucleotides are TGTGCCAGCAGCTCCCAACTCAGGGGGCTAGGAACTGAAGCTTTCTTT.

The chain recombines TRBV7-2 with TRBJ2-5; TRBD2 matches 7 bases. The CDR3 loop spans 15 amino acids. The germline gives CDR1 SGHTA, CDR2 FQGNSA. V shed 5 bases, J shed 5 bases, and the junction held 11 bases outside the gene matches. Written as DNA, the CDR3 is TGTGCCAGCAGCCCGACATCGGGAGCGGGGGAGACCCAGTACTTC. This gives the protein CASSPTSGAGETQYF.

This chain connects TRBV7-8 to TRBJ2-1; 10 bases match TRBD1. Germline lookup yields CDR1 SGHVS and CDR2 FQNEAQ. This CDR3 contains 16 residues. After removal of 2 bases from V and 8 bases from J, the junction contained 9 bases not matched to a gene. The CDR3: CASSLYSGTGVDEQFF. The CDR3 DNA sequence: TGTGCCAGCAGCTTATACTCCGGGACAGGGGTTGATGAGCAGTTCTTC. Drawing the rest from reference TRBV7-8 and TRBJ2-1, the complete variable domain is GAGVSQSPRYKVAKRGQDVALRCDPISGHVSLFWYQQALGQGPEFLTYFQNEAQLDKSGLPSDRFFAERPEGSVSTLKIQRTQQEDSAVYLCASSLYSGTGVDEQFFGPGTRLTVL.

The chain employs TRBV19 and TRBJ1-5; no definite D call. Looked up from germline, CDR1 is LNHDA and CDR2 is SQIVND (reference sequence). The CDR3 runs to 14 residues. V lost 6 bases and J 7 bases, leaving 16 bases between the germline ends. The CDR3 nucleotides read TGTGCCAGTAGACCTCAGGCGATCGTCCAGCCCCAGCATTTT. Translating gives CASRPQAIVQPQHF.

The chain carries TRBV7-2 and TRBJ1-1; 7 bases align to TRBD1. CDR3 length equals 15 residues. The V gene end was trimmed by 6 bases and the J gene end by 5 bases; junction bases not matched to a gene: 12. Germline CDR1 and CDR2: SGHTA and FQGNSA. Written as DNA, the CDR3 is TGTGCCAGCAGTCTATACAGGGGAGAATGGACTGAAGCTTTCTTT. It codes for CASSLYRGEWTEAFF.

The rearrangement links TRBV5-6 to TRBJ2-5; D is undetermined. Gene TRBJ2-7 matches the end of the DNA better, so the J call may be wrong. This CDR3 contains 13 residues. Germline V lookup: CDR1 SGHDT, CDR2 YYEEEE. In nucleotides, the CDR3 is TGTGCCAGCAGCCCTCGATGGCCCGTCGAGCAGTACTTC. Translating gives CASSPRWPVEQYF.